The rows below give T cell receptor beta chains drawn from one sample of a study of T cell responses to AZD1222 COVID-19 vaccine. Assay: immunoSEQ multiplex PCR; the TCRdb copy retains only in-frame clones and omits some. This table has 150,000 or so clones, around 90% appearing once. This specimen was peripheral blood, taken 28 days after the second AZD1222 dose. The origin of the receptors is an adult who received the AZD1222 COVID-19 vaccine. The CDR3 runs from the conserved cysteine through the conserved F or W. The D gene is left open where the match is weak. The size entry is marked missing in some rows and otherwise reads once, few, many or a size class.

TRBV7-2	once	NA	TRBJ1-2	TGTGCCAGCAGCTTAGGGCAGGGCTTTAACTATGGCTACACCTTC	CASSLGQGFNYGYTF
TRBV7-3	NA	TRBD2	TRBJ2-1	TGTGCCAGCAGCTTAACGGGAGCGGGAGGACTCGATGAGCAGTTCTTC	CASSLTGAGGLDEQFF
TRBV5-4	NA	NA	TRBJ2-2	TGTGCCAGCAGCTTTCGGGTTACCGGGGAGCTGTTTTTT	CASSFRVTGELFF
TRBV7-9	NA	NA	TRBJ2-1	TGTGCCAGCAGCTTCTCGGCAGGAGATTTTAATGAGCAGTTCTTC	CASSFSAGDFNEQFF
TRBV7-3	once	NA	TRBJ1-5	TGTGCCAGCAGCAAGTATAGCAATCAGCCCCAGCATTTT	CASSKYSNQPQHF
TRBV19	few	NA	TRBJ1-5	TGTGCCAGTACTCAGTATCGAATTAATCCGTTGAGGGAGCAGCCCCAGCATTTT	CASTQYRINPLREQPQHF
TRBV5-1	NA	NA	TRBJ2-3	TGCGCCAGCTTTTGGGGGGAGTTGACAGATACGCAGTATTTT	CASFWGELTDTQYF
TRBV4-1	NA	NA	TRBJ1-2	TGCGCCAGCAGCCAAGCCCCCCCAGTTTTTCGGTATGGCTACACCTTC	CASSQAPPVFRYGYTF
TRBV19	NA	NA	TRBJ1-5	TGTGCCAGTAGTATGGCGGCAGGCAACTGGCCCCAGCATTTT	CASSMAAGNWPQHF
TRBV5-5	NA	TRBD1	TRBJ2-6	TGTGCCAGCAGTAGCCCAGGGACAGGCCTCGGGTCTGGGGCCAACGTCCTGACTTTC	CASSSPGTGLGSGANVLTF
TRBV7-3	NA	NA	TRBJ1-2	TGTGCCAGCAGCTTAACCGGGTTTAACAACTATGGCTACACCTTC	CASSLTGFNNYGYTF
TRBV30	NA	NA	TRBJ1-2	TGTGCCTGGAGTGAAAGGACGCGAGGGTATGGCTACACCTTC	CAWSERTRGYGYTF
TRBV24-1	NA	NA	TRBJ1-4	TGTGCCACTCGAGGGGACGGTGAAAAACTGTTTTTT	CATRGDGEKLFF
TRBV2	once	TRBD1	TRBJ2-7	TGTGCCAGCAGCCCCGGGACAGTCGCACCGGCCGAGCAGTACTTC	CASSPGTVAPAEQYF
TRBV3-1/TRBV3-2	NA	NA	TRBJ1-3	TGTGCCAGCAAGCGGGGCCGCTCTGGAAACACCATATATTTT	CASKRGRSGNTIYF
TRBV7-8	NA	NA	TRBJ2-7	TGTGCCACCTCGGACAGATTTTCCTACGAGCAGTACTTC	CATSDRFSYEQYF
TRBV19	NA	NA	TRBJ1-6	TGTGCCAGTAGGGGAAATTCACCCCTCCACTTT	CASRGNSPLHF
TRBV7-9	NA	NA	TRBJ1-1	TGTGCCAGCAGCTTATTGGGTGGGGACACTGAAGCTTTCTTT	CASSLLGGDTEAFF
TRBV18	NA	NA	TRBJ1-1	TGTGCCAGCTCAAGGCCAATAGCTCCTGACGCTTTCTTT	CASSRPIAPDAFF
TRBV12-3/TRBV12-4	NA	NA	TRBJ2-5	TGTGCCAGCAGTTTGTCGGAGACCCAGTACTTC	CASSLSETQYF
TRBV11-1	NA	NA	TRBJ2-5	TGTGCCAGCAGCTTGGGGACAAAAGAGACCCAGTACTTC	CASSLGTKETQYF
TRBV3-1/TRBV3-2	NA	TRBD1	TRBJ1-1	TGTGCCAGCAGCCAAGAGGGGGACAGGGGGACTGAAGCTTTCTTT	CASSQEGDRGTEAFF
TRBV20-1	NA	NA	TRBJ1-4	TGCAGTGCTAGTGGGCCAGGTGAAAAACTGTTTTTT	CSASGPGEKLFF
TRBV28	NA	TRBD2	TRBJ2-1	TGTGCCACCGGGACTAGTGTCGTCAATGAGCAGTTCTTC	CATGTSVVNEQFF
TRBV18	NA	TRBD1	TRBJ1-4	TGTGCCAGCTCACCACCGGGGACAGCGAATGAAAAACTGTTTTTT	CASSPPGTANEKLFF
TRBV11-2	NA	NA	TRBJ1-2	TGTGCCAGCAGCCTTCAGCCTCGCAGGGTGGATGGCTACACCTTC	CASSLQPRRVDGYTF
TRBV9	NA	NA	TRBJ2-2	TGTGCCAGCAGCGTTGGGGGCAGAACGAACACCGGGGAGCTGTTTTTT	CASSVGGRTNTGELFF
TRBV5-1	NA	NA	TRBJ2-7	TGCGCCAGCAGCTTGGGAACGGAGTACGAGCAGTACTTC	CASSLGTEYEQYF
TRBV2	once	NA	TRBJ2-2	TGTGCCAGCAAGCTAGACAGGACCGGGGAGCTGTTTTTT	CASKLDRTGELFF
TRBV7-3	NA	NA	TRBJ2-1	TGTGCCAGCAGCTTCCTCCCCGGGACTGATTACAATGAGCAGTTCTTC	CASSFLPGTDYNEQFF
TRBV6-5	NA	NA	TRBJ2-5	TGTGCCAGCAGTTTGGCGACCCCCCAAGAGACCCAGTACTTC	CASSLATPQETQYF
TRBV27	NA	NA	TRBJ2-7	TGTGCCAGCAGTTCGACCTTAAGGGGCGATCTATCCGAGCAGTACTTC	CASSSTLRGDLSEQYF
TRBV7-9	many	NA	TRBJ1-2	TGTGCCAGCAGCTCAGAAACGTGGGGCTTAAACTATGGCTACACCTTC	CASSSETWGLNYGYTF
TRBV6-5	NA	NA	TRBJ1-1	TGTGCCAGCAGTTTCCTCGGGGACACTGAAGCTTTCTTT	CASSFLGDTEAFF
TRBV20-1	NA	TRBD2	TRBJ2-3	TGCAGTGCTAGTTTGTCTAGCGGGAGGGCCGGGGATACGCAGTATTTT	CSASLSSGRAGDTQYF
TRBV4-1	NA	TRBD1	TRBJ1-2	TGCGCCAGCAGCCACCCCTCGGACAGGTACTATGGCTACACCTTC	CASSHPSDRYYGYTF
TRBV6-2/TRBV6-3	NA	NA	TRBJ2-5	TGTGCCAGCAGTTCACCCGGGACGACCGTAACGGAGACCCAGTACTTC	CASSSPGTTVTETQYF
TRBV27	NA	NA	TRBJ2-7	TGTGCCAGCAGTCGCGGCTCCTACGAGCAGTACTTC	CASSRGSYEQYF
TRBV9	NA	NA	TRBJ2-4	TGTGCCAGCAGCGTAGTGGTAGCCAAAAACATTCAGTACTTC	CASSVVVAKNIQYF
TRBV6-1	NA	TRBD1	TRBJ1-2	TGTGCCAGCAGTGAATCGGGACAGGGTTATAATGGCTACACCTTC	CASSESGQGYNGYTF